Shown below are 2 T cell receptor beta chains from a single sample sequenced in a study of shared clonotypes between healthy human individuals. Clones were sequenced by immunoSEQ multiplex PCR, and TCRdb holds only the in-frame ones, with some missing. This table holds some 2.1 million clones, 93% found once. Cells designated naive CD8 were CD45RO-negative and were positively selected for CCR7, with terminally differentiated effector memory CD45RA+ cells excluded. The sequenced sample consisted of naive CD8+ T cells from PBMCs. The receptors stem from a man between 18 and 29 years old in good health. Some clones in this sample may be carry-over from other donors' samples.

The chain combines TRBV27 with TRBJ2-7; tentatively, D is TRBD1 (6 bases). V gave up 2 bases and J gave up 1 base, with 9 bases separating them. Germline CDR1 is MNHEY and CDR2 is SMNVEV (reference sequence). The length of the CDR3 is 14 residues. The chain's CDR3 is CASSLQGQSYEQYF. The CDR3 bases are TGTGCCAGCAGTTTACAGGGGCAATCCTACGAGCAGTACTTC.

This chain connects TRBV29-1 to TRBJ1-3, with unresolved D. Germline V gives CDR1 SQVTM, CDR2 ANQGSEA. V lost 6 bases and J 4 bases, leaving 7 bases between the germline ends. The CDR3 is made up of 11 amino acids. The CDR3 bases are TGCAGCGTGTATTTCGGAAACACCATATATTTT. Amino acids: CSVYFGNTIYF.